These 17 T cell receptor beta chains were sequenced from one sample in a study of CD8 T cells in Susac syndrome. A quantity of about 0.5 to 1 ug RNA underwent reverse transcription using random hexamers. Via MiXCR, TCRdb re-called the immunoSEQ multiplex PCR reads, giving one row per CDR3 protein. The data hold a few hundred thousand distinct CDR3 sequences, with 70% to 90% observed a single time. The sample comprised CD8+ T cells from PBMCs. The receptor set was obtained from a human donor with multiple sclerosis.

V gene TRBV9 combines with J gene TRBJ2-1; D remains unclear. Trimming removed 4 bases from V and 3 bases from J, with 14 bases in between. This CDR3 contains 15 residues. Germline lookup yields CDR1 SGDLS and CDR2 YYNGEE. The CDR3 DNA follows: TGTGCCAGCAGCAATTACCTAGAAGGCTACAATGAGCAGTTCTTC. Protein: CASSNYLEGYNEQFF.

This chain joins TRBV27 and TRBJ2-4; tentatively, D is TRBD2 (5 bases). The CDR3 is made up of 17 amino acids. Germline V gene lookup returns CDR1 MNHEY and CDR2 SMNVEV (reference sequence). Trimming shortened V by 2 bases and J by 0 bases, and 14 bases separated the two germline ends. This chain's CDR3 is CASSLRGPPIAKNIQYF. In DNA form, the CDR3 reads TGTGCCAGCAGTTTACGAGGGCCCCCGATAGCCAAAAACATTCAGTACTTC.

The J gene is TRBJ2-7, the V gene TRBV6-1; D not resolved. From germline, CDR1 is MNHNS and CDR2 SASEGT. Deletions cut 0 bases from V and 7 bases from J, with 7 bases between. CDR3 size: 12 residues. CDR3 sequence: CASSEASWEQYF. The CDR3 DNA follows: TGTGCCAGCAGTGAAGCTAGTTGGGAGCAGTACTTC.

The chain joins TRBV5-1 to TRBJ2-5, with D possibly TRBD2 on 6 matching bases. CDR1 and CDR2 from the germline V gene are SGHRS and YFSETQ. Trimming took 6 bases from V and 1 from J, leaving 16 bases between them. CDR3 length: 15 residues. DNA of the CDR3: TGCGCCAGCAAGCTTTGGGAGGATCCCCAAGAGACCCAGTACTTC. Translated: CASKLWEDPQETQYF.

This clonotype was counted between two and nine times. This chain joins TRBV7-9 and TRBJ2-7, with 11 bases fitting TRBD2. Germline CDR1 is SEHNR and CDR2 is FQNEAQ (reference sequence). The CDR3 is made up of 15 amino acids. V lost 1 base and J lost 2; bases outside the gene matches: 1. CDR3 bases: TGTGCCAGCAGCTTAGTTAGCGGGAGGGCCTACGAGCAGTACTTC. This gives the protein CASSLVSGRAYEQYF.

The V gene is TRBV6-5, the J gene TRBJ1-2; D is possibly TRBD1 (6 bases). CDR1 and CDR2 (germline): MNHEY, SVGAGI. CDR3 size: 14 residues. With 2 bases removed from V and 7 bases from J, the gap between germline ends came to 14 bases. Here the CDR3 reads CASSYEGVSSGYTF. CDR3 nucleotides: TGTGCCAGCAGTTACGAGGGGGTGTCAAGTGGCTACACCTTC.

This chain connects TRBV28 to TRBJ2-3; the D is unclear. Germline assignment: CDR1 MDHEN and CDR2 SYDVKM. V was pared by 7 bases and J by 2 bases, with 13 bases between. CDR3 length: 14 amino acids. The DNA of the CDR3 is TGTGCCAGCATCCCTTACCTATCCACAGATACGCAGTATTTT. It codes for CASIPYLSTDTQYF.

The V and J genes are TRBV5-4 and TRBJ2-7; maybe TRBD2 (6 bases). Trimming removed 1 base from V and 1 base from J, with 12 bases in between. The length of the CDR3 is 15 residues. Germline CDR1 and CDR2: SGHNT and YYREEE (reference sequence). DNA of the CDR3: TGTGCCAGCAGCTTGTGGGGGAGCGGGTCCTACGAGCAGTACTTC. Protein: CASSLWGSGSYEQYF.

The rearrangement uses TRBV30 and TRBJ2-3; TRBD2 matches 8 bases. Germline V lookup: CDR1 GTSNPN, CDR2 SVGIG (reference sequence). The CDR3 length is 14 residues. The ends lost 4 bases at V and 2 bases at J; junction bases unmatched: 5. CDR3 sequence: CAWTAGGFTDTQYF. As DNA, the CDR3 is TGTGCCTGGACCGCGGGAGGTTTCACAGATACGCAGTATTTT.

The CDR3 loop reads CASSFHGSPEQFF. Here the CDR3 DNA reads TGTGCCAGCAGTTTTCACGGGAGTCCTGAGCAGTTCTTC. The chain employs TRBV6-5 and TRBJ2-1; maybe TRBD2 (6 bases). Germline V gives CDR1 MNHEY, CDR2 SVGAGI. The CDR3 extends over 13 amino acids. Trimming shortened V by 4 bases and J by 9 bases, and 13 bases separated the two germline ends.

The rearrangement links TRBV3-1 to TRBJ2-6; no definite D call. CDR1 and CDR2 (germline): LGHDT, YNNKEL (reference sequence). V dropped 4 bases and J dropped 0 bases, with 7 bases sitting between them. CDR3 length: 15 amino acids. CDR3 bases: TGTGCCAGCAGCCCCCAGCTCTCTGGGGCCAACGTCCTGACTTTC. Translated: CASSPQLSGANVLTF.

In its sample, this clonotype was seen once. The chain uses TRBV30 and TRBJ2-7; 7 positions match TRBD1. Germline V gene data show CDR1 as GTSNPN and CDR2 as SVGIG (reference sequence). V shed 0 bases, J shed 6 bases, and the junction held 5 bases outside the gene matches. This CDR3 is built from 13 residues. DNA of the CDR3: TGTGCCTGGAGTGTTCAAGGGGGCGGCGAGCAGTACTTC. It translates to CAWSVQGGGEQYF.

V usage is TRBV12-3 or TRBV12-4 and J usage is TRBJ1-1; weak D call: TRBD1 (6 bases). This CDR3 has 15 residues. V was trimmed by 6 bases and J by 0 bases, leaving 14 bases between them. In DNA, the CDR3 is TGTGCCAGCAGCTCAAGGGACACTATGAACACTGAAGCTTTCTTT. Translation gives CASSSRDTMNTEAFF.

This clonotype came up once. The rearrangement links TRBV11-2 to TRBJ2-7; 8 bases align to TRBD2. In germline, CDR1 is SGHAT, CDR2 FQNNGV. After removal of 8 bases from V and 2 bases from J, the junction contained 8 bases not matched to a gene. The CDR3 loop spans 14 amino acids. The CDR3 is CASGPAGGAYEQYF. CDR3 sequence (DNA): TGTGCCAGCGGACCTGCGGGAGGTGCCTACGAGCAGTACTTC.

This chain's CDR3 is CASSASSRVWSYGYTF. CDR3 coding DNA: TGTGCCAGCAGCGCATCGTCAAGGGTATGGTCCTATGGCTACACCTTC. This chain uses TRBV9 with TRBJ1-2; D gene uncertain. The germline CDR1 and CDR2 sequences are SGDLS and YYNGEE. The V and J ends lost 3 bases and 4 bases respectively, with 19 bases between them. The CDR3 contains 16 residues.

This clonotype is a singleton in its sample. Sequence at one end of the junction differs from germline and may be a read error. The chain employs TRBV5-1 and TRBJ1-5; no reliable D call. The CDR3 has 12 amino acids. Per germline, CDR1 SGHRS and CDR2 YFSETQ. The CDR3 spells CANSLWHQPQHF. CDR3 nucleotide sequence: TGCGCCAACAGCTTGTGGCATCAGCCCCAGCATTTT.

Only one count was recorded for this clonotype. The chain employs TRBV7-9 and TRBJ2-3; 8 bases line up with TRBD1. Germline CDR1 and CDR2: SEHNR and FQNEAQ (reference sequence). The CDR3 length is 16 residues. Trimming at V came to 5 bases and at J to 0 bases, leaving 7 bases not matched to a gene. The CDR3 loop is CASSPRQGPSTDTQYF. CDR3 DNA sequence: TGTGCCAGCAGCCCGAGACAGGGGCCGAGCACAGATACGCAGTATTTT.